This TCR beta chain comes out of a study of lymphopenia after photon versus proton radiotherapy. Clones were read by immunoSEQ multiplex PCR, and TCRdb kept only the in-frame ones, dropping some. The repertoire holds 55,000 to 70,000 clones, with around 85% as singletons. A remark on this clone: Its antigen remains unidentified.

Study outcomes and limitations: Post-nadir diversity loss with photons came from oligoclonal expansion, particularly CD8+ Temra cells.

Trimming took 2 bases from V and 6 from J, leaving 10 bases between them. This CDR3 has 14 residues. The sample consisted of peripheral blood, taken from a patient treated with photon-based radiotherapy. The chain carries TRBV23-1 and TRBJ2-2; maybe TRBD1 (7 bases). TRBV23-1 has ORF status, its function being uncertain. The sequence was obtained from a man aged 40-49 years with gastric cancer. CDR3 nucleotides: TGCGCCAGCAGTCAAGACAGGGAGGCCGGGGAGCTGTTTTTT. Its protein is CASSQDREAGELFF.